A selection of T cell receptor beta chains follows, all from one sample in a study of cytomegalovirus exposure and HLA in healthy donors. Assay: immunoSEQ multiplex PCR; the TCRdb copy retains only in-frame clones and omits some. Its table records about 65,000 clones. Sequenced input: PBMCs. The source is a boy aged 5-17 years in good health and CMV-seronegative. CDR3s include the opening cysteine and the closing phenylalanine or tryptophan. The D gene is left open where the match is weak.

CDR3 length	V gene	J gene	D gene	CDR3 protein	CDR3 DNA
16	TRBV7-9	TRBJ1-5	TRBD1	CASSYSTGGEGQPQHF	TGTGCCAGCAGCTACTCGACAGGGGGCGAGGGTCAGCCCCAGCATTTT
17	TRBV10-3	TRBJ1-5	TRBD1	CAISEPTGDYSNQPQHF	TGTGCCATCAGTGAGCCGACAGGGGATTATAGCAATCAGCCCCAGCATTTT
15	TRBV7-9	TRBJ2-5	NA	CASSLGEVAHETQYF	TGTGCCAGCAGCTTAGGAGAGGTAGCCCATGAGACCCAGTACTTC
15	TRBV29-1	TRBJ2-3	TRBD2	CSAEGRAGGTDTQYF	TGCAGCGCCGAGGGTCGAGCGGGGGGCACAGATACGCAGTATTTT
15	TRBV5-1	TRBJ2-1	NA	CASSSGTNNFNEQFF	TGCGCCAGCAGTTCCGGGACAAACAACTTCAATGAGCAGTTCTTC
12	TRBV5-1	TRBJ2-5	NA	CASSPSEGTQYF	TGCGCCAGCAGCCCCTCGGAGGGGACCCAGTACTTC
15	TRBV6-5	TRBJ1-4	TRBD1	CASSYLGGQGEKLFF	TGTGCCAGCAGTTACCTAGGGGGCCAGGGTGAAAAACTGTTTTTT
14	TRBV15	TRBJ2-7	TRBD2	CATSRDGDYYEQYF	TGTGCCACCAGCAGAGATGGGGACTACTACGAGCAGTACTTC
14	TRBV7-2	TRBJ1-2	NA	CASRGGGRNYGYTF	TGTGCCAGCAGGGGCGGGGGGCGGAATTATGGCTACACCTTC
14	TRBV4-1	TRBJ2-7	TRBD1	CASSPVQGAYEQYF	TGCGCCAGCAGCCCAGTGCAGGGGGCCTACGAGCAGTACTTC
17	TRBV28	TRBJ2-5	TRBD2	CASSTPGLAGAGETQYF	TGTGCCAGCAGTACCCCGGGACTAGCGGGAGCGGGGGAGACCCAGTACTTC
14	TRBV19	TRBJ2-3	TRBD2	CASQASGRRNTQYF	TGTGCCAGCCAAGCTAGCGGGAGACGAAATACGCAGTATTTT
16	TRBV10-1	TRBJ2-7	TRBD1	CASSESRQGSWDEQYF	TGCGCCAGCAGTGAGTCGCGACAGGGGAGCTGGGACGAGCAGTACTTC
16	TRBV2	TRBJ1-5	NA	CASSPGTSYSNQPQHF	TGTGCCAGCAGTCCAGGCACATCTTATAGCAATCAGCCCCAGCATTTT